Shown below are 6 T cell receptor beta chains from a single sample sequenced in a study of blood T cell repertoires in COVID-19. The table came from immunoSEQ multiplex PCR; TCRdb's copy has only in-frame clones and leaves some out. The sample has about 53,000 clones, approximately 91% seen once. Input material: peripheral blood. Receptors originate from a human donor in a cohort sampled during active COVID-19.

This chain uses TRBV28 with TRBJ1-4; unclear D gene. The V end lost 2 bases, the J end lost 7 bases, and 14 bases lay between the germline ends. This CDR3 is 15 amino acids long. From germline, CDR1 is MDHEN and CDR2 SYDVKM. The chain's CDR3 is CASSLPGIRGEKLFF. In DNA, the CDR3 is TGTGCCAGCAGTTTACCCGGGATCCGGGGTGAAAAACTGTTTTTT.

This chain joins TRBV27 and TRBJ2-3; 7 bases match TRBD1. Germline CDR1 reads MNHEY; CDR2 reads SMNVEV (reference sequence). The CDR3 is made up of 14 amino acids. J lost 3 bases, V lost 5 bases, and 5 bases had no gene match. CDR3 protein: CASSPLTGTDTQYF. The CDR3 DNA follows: TGTGCCAGCAGTCCCTTGACAGGGACAGATACGCAGTATTTT.

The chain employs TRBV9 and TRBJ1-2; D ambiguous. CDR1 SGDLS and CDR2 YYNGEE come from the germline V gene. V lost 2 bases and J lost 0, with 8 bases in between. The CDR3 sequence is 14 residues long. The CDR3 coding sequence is TGTGCCAGCAGCGTTGACATTTCTAACTATGGCTACACCTTC. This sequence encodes CASSVDISNYGYTF.

The CDR3 protein is CASSQGPPNEQFF. CDR3 coding DNA: TGTGCCAGCAGCCAAGGTCCTCCGAATGAGCAGTTCTTC. This chain joins TRBV3-1 (or the pseudogene TRBV3-2) and TRBJ2-1; no clear D. CDR3 length: 13 residues. The V end was cut by 1 base, the J end by 7 bases, with 8 bases between. CDR1 is LGHDT and CDR2 is YNNKEL in the germline V gene (reference sequence).

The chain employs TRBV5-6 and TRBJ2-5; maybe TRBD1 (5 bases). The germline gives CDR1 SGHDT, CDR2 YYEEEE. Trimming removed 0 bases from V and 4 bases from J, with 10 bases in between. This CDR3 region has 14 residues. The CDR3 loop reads CASSLVVRAETQYF. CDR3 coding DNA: TGTGCCAGCAGCTTGGTAGTCAGGGCAGAGACCCAGTACTTC. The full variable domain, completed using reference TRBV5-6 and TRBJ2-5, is DAGVTQSPTHLIKTRGQQVTLRCSPKSGHDTVSWYQQALGQGPQFIFQYYEEEERQRGNFPDRFSGHQFPNYSSELNVNALLLGDSALYLCASSLVVRAETQYFGPGTRLLVL.

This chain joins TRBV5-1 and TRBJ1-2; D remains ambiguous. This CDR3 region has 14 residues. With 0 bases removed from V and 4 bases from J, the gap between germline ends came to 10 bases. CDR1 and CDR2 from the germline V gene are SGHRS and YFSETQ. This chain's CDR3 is CASSLDSHGYGYTF. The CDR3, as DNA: TGCGCCAGCAGCTTGGATTCCCACGGCTATGGCTACACCTTC.